The 27 T cell receptor beta chains reported below all come from one sample, sequenced in a study of shared clonotypes between healthy human individuals. The assay was immunoSEQ multiplex PCR, and TCRdb's table has in-frame clones only and misses some. The table records about 520,000 clones, roughly 80% of them present only once. Sequencing was performed on PBMCs. These receptors all come from a woman aged 40 to 50 in good health. Some clones in this sample may be carry-over from other donors' samples.

The V and J genes are TRBV6-5 and TRBJ1-2; 8 nucleotides agree with TRBD1. The germline gives CDR1 MNHEY, CDR2 SVGAGI. The CDR3 extends over 13 amino acids. With 10 bases clipped from V and 2 bases from J, the junction kept 6 bases outside the gene matches. CDR3: CATRQGANYGYTF. The DNA of the CDR3 is TGTGCCACCCGGCAGGGGGCGAACTATGGCTACACCTTC.

CDR3 amino acids: CASSLSTSSYNEQFF. The CDR3 coding sequence is TGTGCCAGCAGTCTGAGCACGAGCTCCTACAATGAGCAGTTCTTC. V and J are TRBV2 and TRBJ2-1; D gene uncertain. V lost 5 bases and J 0 bases, leaving 11 bases between the germline ends. The CDR3 length is 15 residues. The germline V gene has CDR1 SNHLY and CDR2 FYNNEI.

The chain uses TRBV5-6 and TRBJ2-3; 8 bases match TRBD1. Germline lookup yields CDR1 SGHDT and CDR2 YYEEEE. V gave up 4 bases and J gave up 0 bases; unmatched junction bases: 4. The CDR3 is 15 residues long. The CDR3 loop is CASSLQGGSTDTQYF. The CDR3 bases are TGTGCCAGCAGCCTACAGGGGGGTAGCACAGATACGCAGTATTTT.

The chain couples TRBV4-1 to TRBJ2-1; 13 bases fit TRBD2. The CDR3 loop spans 15 amino acids. Germline values: CDR1 MGHRA, CDR2 YSYEKL. V dropped 0 bases and J dropped 8; count of bases not matched to a gene: 1. The CDR3 sequence: CASSQEGLAGDEQFF. In DNA, the CDR3 is TGCGCCAGCAGCCAAGAAGGACTAGCGGGAGATGAGCAGTTCTTC.

The rearrangement uses TRBV18 and TRBJ1-5; D possibly corresponds to TRBD1 (6 bases). This CDR3 has 13 amino acids. Germline lookup yields CDR1 KGHSH and CDR2 LQKENI. V lost 6 bases and J 5 bases, leaving 11 bases between the germline ends. CDR3 residues: CASSRTADQPQHF. CDR3 DNA: TGTGCCAGCTCTCGGACAGCAGATCAGCCCCAGCATTTT.

Concerning this clone itself: Other nucleotide sequences from this sample produce the same CDR3. The chain combines TRBV5-1 with TRBJ1-5; 8 nucleotides line up with TRBD1. This CDR3 has 14 amino acids. CDR1 is SGHRS and CDR2 is YFSETQ in the germline V gene. J gave up 6 bases and V 2 bases, and 4 bases lay outside the gene matches. The CDR3, as DNA: TGCGCCAGCAGCTTAGGACAGGGAACTCAGCCCCAGCATTTT. Translating gives CASSLGQGTQPQHF.

The CDR3 here is CATQRPPGELFF. For the CDR3, the DNA is TGTGCCACCCAGAGGCCCCCCGGGGAGCTGTTTTTT. This sequence joins TRBV10-3 and TRBJ2-2, with D uncertain. Trimming took off 10 bases at V and 6 bases at J, with 12 bases between the two ends. CDR3 size: 12 residues. From germline, CDR1 is ENHRY and CDR2 SYGVKD.

This clone was recorded only once. The rearrangement joins TRBV6-5 to TRBJ2-1, with TRBD2 identical over 9 bases. The CDR3 covers 14 residues. The junction had 1 base not matched to a gene; V was cut back by 5 bases and J by 2 bases. Germline V gene lookup returns CDR1 MNHEY and CDR2 SVGAGI. This chain's CDR3 is CASSPSGTYNEQFF. In DNA, the CDR3 is TGTGCCAGCAGTCCTAGCGGGACCTACAATGAGCAGTTCTTC.

The rearrangement uses TRBV28 and TRBJ2-5; TRBD1 is a possible D gene (6 bases). The tail of the sequence fits TRBJ2-7 better, so the J call may be wrong. The CDR3 spans 16 residues. Germline V gives CDR1 MDHEN, CDR2 SYDVKM. The CDR3 nucleotides read TGTGCCAGCACCACAACCGGGACACGGTGGCTCTACGAGCAGTACTTC. Encoded protein: CASTTTGTRWLYEQYF.

This clone showed up just once. The chain joins TRBV28 to TRBJ2-5; 10 positions match TRBD2. This CDR3 is 13 amino acids long. Germline lookup yields CDR1 MDHEN and CDR2 SYDVKM. V lost 7 bases and J lost 5; bases outside the gene matches: 4. For the CDR3, the DNA is TGTGCCAGCAACGAGCGGGGGGGGGAGACCCAGTACTTC. This sequence encodes CASNERGGETQYF.

V usage is TRBV4-1 and J usage is TRBJ2-3; D possibly corresponds to TRBD1 (6 bases). The CDR3 covers 17 residues. V dropped 1 base and J dropped 1 base, with 15 bases sitting between them. CDR1 MGHRA and CDR2 YSYEKL come from the germline V gene. CDR3 in amino acids: CASSQAAGAIGTDTQYF. The DNA for the CDR3 is TGCGCCAGCAGCCAAGCCGCAGGGGCTATCGGCACAGATACGCAGTATTTT.

The V call is TRBV21-1, the J call TRBJ2-3; the D call in the table, TRBD2, was not verified against the DNA. TRBV21-1 constitutes a pseudogene. This CDR3 is 16 amino acids long. CDR3 in amino acids: CASSNPSGGATDTQYF. CDR3 nucleotide sequence: TGTGCCAGCAGCAACCCATCGGGGGGGGCCACAGATACGCAGTATTTT.

The chain carries TRBV15 and TRBJ2-6; no clear D. The CDR3 consists of 14 residues. V was trimmed by 4 bases and J by 2 bases, leaving 6 bases between them. The germline V gene has CDR1 LNHNV and CDR2 YYDKDF (reference sequence). Here the CDR3 DNA reads TGTGCCACCAGCAACGAGGCTGGGGCCAACGTCCTGACTTTC. Protein sequence: CATSNEAGANVLTF.

This clone is a singleton in its sample. V is TRBV18 and J is TRBJ2-2, with D maybe TRBD2 (6 bases). The V end was cut by 3 bases, the J end by 4 bases, with 15 bases between. This CDR3 has 16 amino acids. Germline CDR1 KGHSH, CDR2 LQKENI. The CDR3 DNA sequence: TGTGCCAGCTCACCCGTCACCGGGACTGCCACCGGGGAGCTGTTTTTT. It is translated as CASSPVTGTATGELFF.

In its sample, this clone was seen a few times. The chain has TRBV4-1 and TRBJ2-1; TRBD2 matches 13 bases. V lost 2 bases and J lost 8; bases outside the gene matches: 12. The CDR3 consists of 18 residues. Germline V CDR1 and CDR2: MGHRA, YSYEKL. The DNA for the CDR3 is TGCGCCAGCAGCCAACTACCAGGACTAGCGGGAGCCTCATATGAGCAGTTCTTC. As protein: CASSQLPGLAGASYEQFF.

As regards this clone: This may be a read error, as it is one base from a much larger clone. J is TRBJ1-4 and V is TRBV6-1, with unresolved D. The ends were cut back, 2 bases at V and 3 bases at J, with 13 bases in the middle. Germline V CDR1 and CDR2: MNHNS, SASEGT. The length of the CDR3 is 16 residues. The CDR3: CASSERVDIANEKLFF. The CDR3 coding sequence is TGTGCCAGCAGTGAAAGGGTTGATATAGCTAATGAAAAACTGTTTTTT.

The chain combines TRBV19 with TRBJ1-1, with D unclear. Germline values: CDR1 LNHDA, CDR2 SQIVND (reference sequence). V lost 5 bases and J 2 bases, leaving 9 bases between the germline ends. The CDR3 is 13 amino acids. The CDR3 DNA is TGTGCCAGTAGTTACACTGCCAACACTGAAGCTTTCTTT. The encoded protein is CASSYTANTEAFF. Variable domain in full (rest from reference TRBV19 and TRBJ1-1): DGGITQSPKYLFRKEGQNVTLSCEQNLNHDAMYWYRQDPGQGLRLIYYSQIVNDFQKGDIAEGYSVSREKKESFPLTVTSAQKNPTAFYLCASSYTANTEAFFGQGTRLTVV.

The chain combines TRBV10-2 with TRBJ1-5, with D possibly TRBD1 on 5 matching bases. Trimming shortened V by 0 bases and J by 4 bases, and 19 bases separated the two germline ends. The CDR3 totals 18 residues. Germline V gives CDR1 WSHSY, CDR2 SAAADI. This chain's CDR3 is CASSESILQGPENQPQHF. The DNA for the CDR3 is TGCGCCAGCAGTGAGTCGATATTGCAGGGTCCCGAAAATCAGCCCCAGCATTTT.

The chain employs TRBV6-6 and TRBJ2-4, with a tentative D call TRBD1 (6 bases). The CDR3 length is 14 residues. Trimming removed 1 base from V and 9 bases from J, with 13 bases in between. The germline V gene has CDR1 MNHNY and CDR2 SVGAGI (reference sequence). Here the CDR3 reads CASSYLGAPSIQYF. The CDR3 DNA reads as TGTGCCAGCAGTTACTTGGGGGCCCCCAGCATTCAGTACTTC.

J is TRBJ2-3 and V is TRBV25-1; D gene uncertain. The germline gives CDR1 MGHDK, CDR2 SYGVNS. Trimming removed 5 bases from V and 5 bases from J, with 5 bases in between. The CDR3 sequence is 11 residues long. CDR3 sequence: CASSYGDTQYF. DNA of the CDR3: TGTGCCAGCAGTTACGGAGATACGCAGTATTTT.

The chain links TRBV2 to TRBJ2-5, with D unresolved. The CDR3 spans 13 residues. Trimming removed 6 bases at V and 0 bases at J, with 8 bases between. Germline CDR1 reads SNHLY; CDR2 reads FYNNEI. The CDR3 reads CASRNSNQETQYF. The CDR3 DNA reads as TGTGCCAGCAGGAACAGTAACCAAGAGACCCAGTACTTC.

The V gene is TRBV10-2, the J gene TRBJ2-5, with TRBD2 matching over 7 bases. Germline assignment: CDR1 WSHSY and CDR2 SAAADI. The CDR3 is made up of 14 amino acids. J lost 5 bases, V lost 7 bases, and 10 bases had no gene match. The CDR3 DNA follows: TGCGCCAGCACGGGGGGAGGGATGTGGGAGACCCAGTACTTC. Residues: CASTGGGMWETQYF.

The V and J genes are TRBV6-1 and TRBJ2-7, with TRBD2 matching over 8 bases. CDR3 length: 15 amino acids. The trim removed 1 base at V and 0 bases at J, leaving 2 bases unmatched. Germline CDR1 and CDR2: MNHNS and SASEGT. In DNA form, the CDR3 reads TGTGCCAGCAGTGAAGGGCGGGAGGTCTCCTACGAGCAGTACTTC. Translated, it gives CASSEGREVSYEQYF.

With regard to this clone: An end of the junction does not agree with germline; a read error may underlie this. V is TRBV4-3 and J is TRBJ2-7; 9 nucleotides agree with TRBD2. This CDR3 has 15 amino acids. From germline, CDR1 is LGHNA and CDR2 YSLEER. In nucleotides, the CDR3 is TGCGCCAGCAGCTCAACAGCGGGGGGAGAGGACGAGCGGTACTTC. Its translation: CASSSTAGGEDERYF.

This clone was seen just once. The V call is TRBV30, the J call TRBJ2-2; D is possibly TRBD1 or TRBD2 (7 bases each). Germline CDR1 and CDR2: GTSNPN and SVGIG (reference sequence). The CDR3 is 16 amino acids. Trimming pared 7 bases from V and 5 bases from J, leaving 23 bases between. DNA of the CDR3: TGTGCCTTTCATGGGGAGGGGGCTTGGAGAACCGGGGAGCTGTTTTTT. Translation: CAFHGEGAWRTGELFF.

This clone has at least ten counts. The sample carries other DNA sequences with the same CDR3. The rearrangement joins TRBV7-9 to TRBJ1-1, with D possibly being TRBD1 (5 bases). The V end lost 7 bases, the J end lost 2 bases, and 14 bases lay between the germline ends. Germline V gene sequence: CDR1 SEHNR, CDR2 FQNEAQ (reference sequence). The CDR3 totals 14 residues. CDR3 loop: CASTDRGDNTEAFF. CDR3 sequence (DNA): TGTGCCAGCACCGATCGGGGGGATAACACTGAAGCTTTCTTT.

This clone was found a few times. Other DNA variants within this sample encode the same CDR3. The rearrangement joins TRBV12-5 to TRBJ1-1; the D is unclear. The germline V gene has CDR1 LGHNT and CDR2 FRNRAP. Trimming left V 1 base short and J 2 bases short, with 5 bases between. The CDR3 is 13 amino acids. CDR3 protein: CASGLGVNTEAFF. CDR3 bases: TGTGCTAGTGGTTTGGGGGTTAACACTGAAGCTTTCTTT.